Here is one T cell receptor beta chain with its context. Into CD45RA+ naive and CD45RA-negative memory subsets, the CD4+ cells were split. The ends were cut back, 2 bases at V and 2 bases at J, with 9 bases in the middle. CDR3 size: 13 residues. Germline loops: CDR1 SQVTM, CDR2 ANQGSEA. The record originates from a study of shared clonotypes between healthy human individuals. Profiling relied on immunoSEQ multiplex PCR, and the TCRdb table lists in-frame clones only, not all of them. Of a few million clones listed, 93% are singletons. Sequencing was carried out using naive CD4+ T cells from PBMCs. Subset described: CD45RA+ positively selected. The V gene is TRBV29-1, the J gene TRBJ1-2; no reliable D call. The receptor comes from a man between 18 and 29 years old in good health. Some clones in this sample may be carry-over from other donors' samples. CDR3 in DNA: TGCAGCGTTGAATTGAGGGCCAACTATGGCTACACCTTC. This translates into CSVELRANYGYTF.